These T cell receptor beta chains were read from a single sample in a study of T cells after yellow fever vaccination. TCRdb passed the 5' RACE reads through MiXCR, listing each CDR3 protein once. The sample shows just under 600,000 distinct CDR3 sequences, less than 15% of them seen only once. The material sequenced was PBMCs, taken on the day of the yellow fever booster vaccination. The receptors were gathered from a young man who received the YFV17D yellow fever vaccine. Each CDR3 is given with its conserved first and last residue. D genes are given only for firm matches. Clone size is shown for a subset of rows, as once, few, many or a class of expanded clone.

TRBJ1-6	TRBV7-3	NA	few	CASSLSPVINSPLHF	TGTGCCAGCAGCTTATCCCCCGTTATCAATTCACCCCTCCACTTT
TRBJ2-5	TRBV20-1	TRBD2	few	CSAKGLAGDIGQETQYF	TGCAGTGCTAAGGGGCTAGCGGGAGATATCGGCCAAGAGACCCAGTACTTC
TRBJ2-7	TRBV20-1	NA	NA	CSARKPSSYEQYF	TGCAGTGCTAGAAAGCCTAGCTCCTACGAGCAGTACTTC
TRBJ2-7	TRBV20-1	TRBD2	NA	CSAAQGLAGVVQYF	TGCAGTGCGGCACAGGGACTAGCGGGAGTGGTGCAGTACTTC
TRBJ2-5	TRBV4-3	NA	NA	CASSQGGTFQETQYF	TGCGCCAGCAGCCAAGGGGGGACTTTCCAAGAGACCCAGTACTTC
TRBJ2-2	TRBV12-5	NA	NA	CASAHLTGELFF	TGTGCTAGTGCACACCTCACCGGGGAGCTGTTTTTT
TRBJ2-3	TRBV10-3	TRBD2	NA	CAISGGLAGESTQYF	TGTGCCATCAGTGGGGGACTAGCGGGAGAGAGTACGCAGTATTTT
TRBJ2-1	TRBV28	TRBD2	NA	CASRPPSGIYNEQFF	TGTGCCAGCAGACCCCCTAGCGGGATATACAATGAGCAGTTCTTC
TRBJ1-1	TRBV2	NA	few	CASSEFWGKAFF	TGTGCCAGCAGTGAATTCTGGGGGAAAGCTTTCTTT
TRBJ2-7	TRBV7-9	TRBD1	NA	CASSTGTGNPYEQYF	TGTGCCAGCAGCACCGGGACAGGGAATCCCTACGAGCAGTACTTC
TRBJ2-1	TRBV6-5	NA	few	CASSYSGVRNEQFF	TGTGCCAGCAGTTACTCGGGGGTTCGCAATGAGCAGTTCTTC
TRBJ2-1	TRBV11-2	TRBD2	few	CASSLGLAGGSNEQFF	TGTGCCAGCAGCTTAGGACTAGCGGGAGGGAGCAATGAGCAGTTCTTC
TRBJ2-2	TRBV19	NA	few	CASSTLGLAGELFF	TGTGCCAGTAGTACCTTGGGACTCGCCGGGGAGCTGTTTTTT
TRBJ2-1	TRBV7-2	NA	few	CASRPPLVDRLFF	TGTGCCAGCAGACCACCCCTGGTTGACAGGTTGTTCTTC
TRBJ2-3	TRBV28	TRBD2	many	CASSLRKGGLAGVADTQYF	TGTGCCAGCAGTTTGAGAAAAGGTGGACTAGCGGGAGTGGCAGATACGCAGTATTTT
TRBJ2-5	TRBV28	TRBD1	few	CASSLQGAFQYQETQYF	TGTGCCAGCAGTTTGCAGGGGGCTTTTCAGTACCAAGAGACCCAGTACTTC
TRBJ2-5	TRBV30	NA	NA	CAWSVGAGAETQYF	TGTGCCTGGAGTGTCGGGGCAGGGGCGGAGACCCAGTACTTC
TRBJ1-2	TRBV4-3	NA	few	CASSQDTGRLGYGYTF	TGCGCCAGCAGCCAAGATACAGGGCGTCTTGGCTATGGCTACACCTTC
TRBJ1-6	TRBV5-1	NA	few	CASSLDTGRSSPLHF	TGCGCCAGCAGCTTGGACACAGGGCGTTCATCACCCCTCCACTTT
TRBJ1-1	TRBV5-1	NA	NA	CASSLDEGRTEAFF	TGCGCCAGCAGCTTGGACGAAGGGCGGACTGAAGCTTTCTTT
TRBJ1-2	TRBV4-3	TRBD1	NA	CASSQEDRAYYGYTF	TGCGCCAGCAGCCAGGAGGACAGGGCTTATTATGGCTACACCTTC
TRBJ2-1	TRBV20-1	NA	NA	CSAPLGGSGLSYNEQFF	TGCAGTGCTCCTCTCGGAGGTAGCGGCCTATCCTACAATGAGCAGTTCTTC
TRBJ1-5	TRBV21-1	NA	NA	CASSSRVLTGWLRNQPQHF	TGTGCCAGCAGCTCCAGAGTTCTGACAGGGTGGCTCAGGAATCAGCCCCAGCATTTT
TRBJ2-5	TRBV4-2	NA	NA	CASSQDSHREETQYF	TGTGCCAGCAGCCAAGACTCCCACAGGGAAGAGACCCAGTACTTC
TRBJ1-5	TRBV7-6	NA	many	CASSRQGSNQPQHF	TGTGCCAGCAGCCGTCAGGGGAGCAATCAGCCCCAGCATTTT
TRBJ2-3	TRBV9	TRBD2	few	CASSVTQGGDTQYF	TGTGCCAGCAGCGTCACTCAGGGAGGGGATACGCAGTATTTT
TRBJ2-1	TRBV3-1	TRBD2	few	CATRGLAVYNEQFF	TGTGCCACCCGAGGACTAGCGGTCTACAATGAGCAGTTCTTC
TRBJ2-1	TRBV7-3	NA	many	CASSLKTRLTSTNEQFF	TGTGCCAGCAGCTTAAAAACGAGGCTAACTAGCACCAATGAGCAGTTCTTC
TRBJ1-2	TRBV30	TRBD1	few	CAWTGQTYGYTF	TGTGCCTGGACGGGACAGACCTATGGCTACACCTTC
TRBJ2-1	TRBV2	TRBD2	NA	CASSEARGSGEQFF	TGTGCCAGCAGTGAAGCGCGGGGGTCCGGTGAGCAGTTCTTC
TRBJ2-5	TRBV28	NA	few	CASSSRTGPEETQYF	TGTGCCAGCAGTTCGCGAACAGGGCCCGAAGAGACCCAGTACTTC
TRBJ2-1	TRBV6-5	NA	NA	CASSYFRSNEQFF	TGTGCCAGCAGTTACTTTCGGAGCAATGAGCAGTTCTTC
TRBJ2-7	TRBV28	TRBD2	NA	CASRASGRSYEQYF	TGTGCCAGCAGGGCTAGCGGGAGGTCCTACGAGCAGTACTTC
TRBJ1-1	TRBV6-5	NA	NA	CASSYGRMNTEAFF	TGTGCCAGCAGTTACGGGAGGATGAACACTGAAGCTTTCTTT
TRBJ1-1	TRBV20-1	NA	NA	CSAPARSRDTEAFF	TGCAGTGCTCCAGCCCGTTCTAGAGACACTGAAGCTTTCTTT
TRBJ2-2	TRBV20-1	TRBD2	NA	CSARTTSGTGELFF	TGCAGTGCTAGAACGACTAGCGGTACCGGGGAGCTGTTTTTT
TRBJ2-7	TRBV7-9	TRBD1	few	CASSDRGQYEQYF	TGTGCCAGCAGTGACAGGGGCCAATACGAGCAGTACTTC
TRBJ2-7	TRBV5-1	NA	many	CASSLVGDDEQYF	TGCGCCAGCAGCTTGGTAGGGGACGACGAGCAGTACTTC
TRBJ2-7	TRBV27	TRBD1	few	CAVSSGTAKNSYEQYF	TGTGCCGTCAGTTCTGGGACAGCTAAAAATTCCTACGAGCAGTACTTC
TRBJ1-1	TRBV12-3/TRBV12-4	NA	once	CAGRHQPRTEAFF	TGTGCCGGCAGACACCAGCCAAGGACTGAAGCTTTCTTT
TRBJ2-7	TRBV12-3/TRBV12-4	NA	few	CASTKGGFRLYEQYF	TGTGCCAGCACAAAGGGGGGCTTCCGATTATACGAGCAGTACTTC
TRBJ2-5	TRBV29-1	NA	few	CSVEVGGEGETQYF	TGCAGCGTTGAAGTTGGGGGAGAAGGGGAGACCCAGTACTTC
TRBJ2-7	TRBV6-2/TRBV6-3	NA	NA	CASSYRASSYEQYF	TGTGCCAGCAGTTACAGGGCCAGCTCCTACGAGCAGTACTTC